These 10 T cell receptor beta chains were all obtained from the same sample, sequenced in a study of T cell repertoires in aging, cancer and after chemotherapy. Amplification of TCR beta used genomic DNA extracted from peripheral blood. TRB rearrangements spanning V, D and J were amplified using mixed TRB-A/B primers. TCRdb reprocessed the multiplex PCR reads via MiXCR and lists one record per CDR3 protein. The data show roughly 2,700 distinct CDR3 sequences, about 24% seen once. The sample comprised blood. These receptors were obtained from a human donor with a solid tumor.

V usage is TRBV11-2 and J usage is TRBJ2-1, with D unclear. V was clipped by 1 base and J by 8 bases, with 18 bases between them. This CDR3 contains 16 residues. Germline values: CDR1 SGHAT, CDR2 FQNNGV. The CDR3 DNA reads TGTGCCAGCAGCTTAGGACCCTCGGCGGCCAGCGATGAGCAGTTCTTC. It encodes CASSLGPSAASDEQFF.

This clonotype is labeled medium-sized. The chain has TRBV6-4 and TRBJ1-4; TRBD1 aligns across 9 bases. CDR1 and CDR2 from the germline V gene are MRHNA and SNTAGT. Trimming took 1 base from V and 10 from J; bases not matched to a gene: 4. The CDR3 has 14 amino acids. The CDR3 region has the DNA TGTGCCAGCAGTGACTGGGACAGGGTAGGAAAACTGTTTTTT. This codes for CASSDWDRVGKLFF.

The rearrangement joins TRBV20-1 to TRBJ2-7, with D possibly being TRBD2 (6 bases). V was pared by 5 bases and J by 6 bases, with 20 bases between. The V gene's germline CDR1 is DFQATT and CDR2 SNEGSKA (reference sequence). This CDR3 spans 14 amino acids. CDR3 coding DNA: TGCAGTGCTCCTAAACCGGGACTGCGGGGCGAGCAGTACTTC. It yields the protein CSAPKPGLRGEQYF.

This clonotype was found a few times. The chain carries TRBV14 and TRBJ2-7, with 9 bases matching TRBD2. CDR3 length: 14 residues. From germline, CDR1 is SGHDN and CDR2 FVKESK. The V and J ends lost 3 bases and 9 bases, in that order; junction bases with no gene match: 9. This CDR3 reads CASSQIAGDLRQYF. DNA of the CDR3: TGTGCCAGCAGCCAGATAGCGGGAGATCTTCGGCAGTACTTC.

V and J are TRBV5-1 and TRBJ1-1; possibly TRBD1 for D (5 bases). Germline CDR1 is SGHRS and CDR2 is YFSETQ. V lost 4 bases, J lost 5 bases, and 12 bases lay in between. The CDR3 is 13 residues long. The CDR3 bases are TGCGCCAGCAGCCCGACAGTGGCGACTGAAGCTTTCTTT. Its translation is CASSPTVATEAFF. The full variable domain, its missing parts supplied by reference TRBV5-1 and TRBJ1-1, is KAGVTQTPRYLIKTRGQQVTLSCSPISGHRSVSWYQQTPGQGLQFLFEYFSETQRNKGNFPGRFSGRQFSNSRSEMNVSTLELGDSALYLCASSPTVATEAFFGQGTRLTVV.

This chain joins TRBV27 and TRBJ2-3, with 10 bases fitting TRBD2. J lost 4 bases, V lost 2 bases, and 3 bases had no gene match. Per germline, CDR1 MNHEY and CDR2 SMNVEV (reference sequence). This CDR3 has 15 residues. The CDR3 region has the DNA TGTGCCAGCAGTTTACTAGCGGGAGCCTCAGATACGCAGTATTTT. Encoded protein: CASSLLAGASDTQYF.

This chain joins TRBV10-1 and TRBJ1-2; tentative D call: TRBD1 (6 bases). This CDR3 contains 17 residues. CDR1 and CDR2 (germline): WNHNN, SYGVQD (reference sequence). The V end lost 1 base, the J end lost 5 bases, and 20 bases lay between the germline ends. The DNA for the CDR3 is TGCGCCAGCAGTGAGTTTTGGCGGGGGCCGACATATTATGGCTACACCTTC. Its protein is CASSEFWRGPTYYGYTF.

By share, this clonotype ranks as medium-sized. The chain uses TRBV18 and TRBJ1-2; D uncertain. CDR1 and CDR2 (germline): KGHSH, LQKENI. This CDR3 has 16 residues. The V and J ends lost 2 bases and 0 bases respectively, with 13 bases between them. CDR3 protein: CASSPSLTEANYGYTF. In nucleotides, the CDR3 is TGTGCCAGCTCACCAAGTTTAACGGAAGCTAACTATGGCTACACCTTC. Using reference TRBV18 and TRBJ1-2 for the parts outside the CDR3, the full variable domain is NAGVMQNPRHLVRRRGQEARLRCSPMKGHSHVYWYRQLPEEGLKFMVYLQKENIIDESGMPKERFSAEFPKEGPSILRIQQVVRGDSAAYFCASSPSLTEANYGYTFGSGTRLTVV.

The chain joins TRBV5-1 to TRBJ2-7, with TRBD2 as a possible D gene (7 bases). The germline V and J ends were trimmed by 4 bases and 0 bases, with 17 bases remaining between them. This CDR3 has 16 residues. Germline CDR1 SGHRS, CDR2 YFSETQ. This CDR3 reads CASSRGGGAISYEQYF. In DNA form, the CDR3 reads TGCGCCAGCAGCCGAGGGGGGGGGGCGATCTCCTACGAGCAGTACTTC.

By sample fraction, this clonotype is large (0.1 to 1%). This chain joins TRBV15 and TRBJ2-1; 8 bases agree with TRBD2. CDR1 is LNHNV, CDR2 YYDKDF, per germline (reference sequence). The CDR3 is 15 amino acids. Losses at the gene ends were 7 bases for V and 0 bases for J; bases not matched to a gene: 5. CDR3 bases: TGTGCCACCATAAGGGCGGGAGGCTCCTACAATGAGCAGTTCTTC. Encoded protein: CATIRAGGSYNEQFF.